These 24 T cell receptor beta chains share one sample of origin, sequenced in a study of OX40 agonist ivuxolimab in advanced cancers. Sequencing used immunoSEQ multiplex PCR; TCRdb keeps in-frame clones, though not all of them. The sample lists tens of thousands of clones; about nine tenths were seen once. This specimen consisted of CD4+ or CD8+ T cells sorted from blood, obtained in a trial of the OX40 agonist ivuxolimab. The source is an adult with an advanced solid tumor such as melanoma, head and neck, liver or kidney cancer.

The sample holds a few counts of this clone. V is TRBV7-8 and J is TRBJ2-2; D call uncertain. Germline V gene sequence: CDR1 SGHVS, CDR2 FQNEAQ. Trimming left V 0 bases short and J 2 bases short, with 13 bases between. The CDR3 runs 17 residues. The CDR3 region is CASSLAIHGPNTGELFF. DNA of the CDR3: TGTGCCAGCAGCTTAGCTATACACGGCCCAAACACCGGGGAGCTGTTTTTT.

The gene calls are TRBV15 and TRBJ2-1; no clear D. The CDR3 extends over 15 amino acids. V lost 0 bases to trimming and J lost 6 bases, with 12 bases between them. The germline V gene encodes CDR1 LNHNV and CDR2 YYDKDF (reference sequence). This CDR3 is CATSRENIPGNEQFF. The CDR3 nucleotides read TGTGCCACCAGCAGAGAAAACATCCCCGGCAATGAGCAGTTCTTC.

The CDR3 sequence is CASRQQENTEAFF. In DNA, the CDR3 is TGCGCCAGCAGACAACAGGAGAACACTGAAGCTTTCTTT. This chain uses TRBV5-1 with TRBJ1-1, with D possibly matching TRBD1 (5 bases). The CDR3 has 13 amino acids. The V end lost 5 bases, the J end lost 1 base, and 9 bases lay between the germline ends. The germline V gene encodes CDR1 SGHRS and CDR2 YFSETQ.

The chain recombines TRBV5-4 with TRBJ2-5; unclear D gene. The CDR3 runs 15 residues. Germline V gene sequence: CDR1 SGHNT, CDR2 YYREEE (reference sequence). Trimming shortened V by 0 bases and J by 1 base, and 10 bases separated the two germline ends. CDR3 nucleotide sequence: TGTGCCAGCAGCTTGGATATGTCTACCCAAGAGACCCAGTACTTC. This encodes CASSLDMSTQETQYF.

The chain uses TRBV6-6 and TRBJ2-1; 15 nucleotides match TRBD2. The CDR3 is 14 residues long. The ends lost 6 bases at V and 7 bases at J; junction bases unmatched: 1. Germline-derived CDR1 and CDR2 are MNHNY and SVGAGI (reference sequence). The CDR3 nucleotides read TGTGCCAGCAGAGGGACTAGCGGGGGGAATGAGCAGTTCTTC. This sequence encodes CASRGTSGGNEQFF.

The V call is TRBV5-5, the J call TRBJ2-3; weak D call: TRBD1 (5 bases). CDR3 length: 14 residues. Trimming shortened V by 4 bases and J by 2 bases, and 11 bases separated the two germline ends. The V gene's germline CDR1 is SGHKS and CDR2 YYEKEE (reference sequence). In DNA, the CDR3 is TGTGCCAGCAGCCTACAAGGGGTCACAGATACGCAGTATTTT. This translates into CASSLQGVTDTQYF.

This clone showed up just a few times. The J gene is TRBJ1-6, the V gene TRBV6-5; D perhaps matches TRBD1 (5 bases). CDR3 length: 15 residues. Trimming stripped 0 bases from V and 10 bases from J, with 13 bases between. Germline CDR1 reads MNHEY; CDR2 reads SVGAGI. DNA for the CDR3: TGTGCCAGCAGTTACTCCGACAGAGCCAGCTCACCCCTCCACTTT. Its protein is CASSYSDRASSPLHF.

The chain has TRBV6-5 and TRBJ1-3; D uncertain. The CDR3 has 14 amino acids. Trimming pared 7 bases from V and 2 bases from J, leaving 12 bases between. CDR1 and CDR2 (germline): MNHEY, SVGAGI. CDR3 protein: CASTRGGPGNTIYF. DNA for the CDR3: TGTGCCAGCACCCGGGGAGGCCCTGGAAACACCATATATTTT.

V and J are TRBV20-1 and TRBJ2-7; the D gene is possibly TRBD1 (6 bases). CDR3 length: 11 residues. The germline gives CDR1 DFQATT, CDR2 SNEGSKA (reference sequence). The germline V and J ends were trimmed by 6 bases and 5 bases, with 11 bases remaining between them. CDR3: CSARGYDEQYF. The CDR3 bases are TGCAGTGCAAGGGGGTACGACGAGCAGTACTTC.

Turning to this clone: One junction end does not reproduce the germline sequence, and a read error may be involved. The chain combines TRBV5-4 with TRBJ1-2, with D uncertain. The V gene's germline CDR1 is SGHNT and CDR2 YYREEE (reference sequence). This CDR3 is 14 amino acids long. The CDR3 reads CASSFDPTSYGYIF. The CDR3 DNA reads TGTGCCAGCAGCTTTGACCCTACTTCTTATGGCTACATCTTC.

The gene calls are TRBV6-5 and TRBJ2-2, with a tentative D call TRBD1 (5 bases). CDR3 length: 16 residues. The germline CDR1 and CDR2 sequences are MNHEY and SVGAGI. With 2 bases removed from V and 8 bases from J, the gap between germline ends came to 18 bases. The CDR3 DNA reads as TGTGCCAGCAGTTACGATAGCCCTAGGGGCCAAGGGGAGCTGTTTTTT. This gives the protein CASSYDSPRGQGELFF.

The chain combines TRBV6-5 with TRBJ1-2; TRBD1 matches at 7 bases. The V segment lost 6 bases and the J segment 8 bases; nucleotides outside the gene matches: 15. Germline assignment: CDR1 MNHEY and CDR2 SVGAGI. The length of the CDR3 is 15 residues. The CDR3 DNA reads as TGTGCCAGCAGCCGCATGAAGACAGGGTCCGTCGGCTACACCTTC. It yields the protein CASSRMKTGSVGYTF.

The chain joins TRBV6-6 to TRBJ1-4; 7 bases line up with TRBD1. This CDR3 is 14 amino acids long. V gave up 6 bases and J gave up 5 bases; unmatched junction bases: 6. Per germline, CDR1 MNHNY and CDR2 SVGAGI (reference sequence). DNA for the CDR3: TGTGCCAGCAGCCCCCCGGGACAGAATGAAAAACTGTTTTTT. Translated, it gives CASSPPGQNEKLFF.

The chain has TRBV21-1 and TRBJ1-4. TRBV21-1 corresponds to a pseudogene. CDR3 size: 17 residues. CDR3 in DNA: TGTGCCAGCAGCAAAGATCGCCGGAACGCAACTAATGAAAAACTGTTTTTT. Amino acid sequence: CASSKDRRNATNEKLFF.

This chain links TRBV6-5 with TRBJ1-2; D may be TRBD1 (5 bases). The germline V gene encodes CDR1 MNHEY and CDR2 SVGAGI. The V and J ends lost 2 bases and 8 bases respectively, with 15 bases between them. This CDR3 contains 14 residues. In DNA, the CDR3 is TGTGCCAGCAGTTACCAAGGCAGGGCTGAAGGCTACACCTTC. It specifies CASSYQGRAEGYTF.

The chain carries TRBV5-1 and TRBJ2-5; D gene uncertain. Trimming removed 0 bases from V and 2 bases from J, with 11 bases in between. Germline V CDR1 and CDR2: SGHRS, YFSETQ. The length of the CDR3 is 15 residues. The CDR3 spells CASSLGSLGQETQYF. CDR3 sequence (DNA): TGCGCCAGCAGCTTGGGGTCGTTGGGACAAGAGACCCAGTACTTC.

The chain uses TRBV9 and TRBJ2-3; D remains unclear. CDR1 SGDLS and CDR2 YYNGEE come from the germline V gene. CDR3 length: 16 residues. The V end lost 0 bases, the J end lost 1 base, and 12 bases lay between the germline ends. DNA for the CDR3: TGTGCCAGCAGCGTAGGGGGTAGGGTAGGCACAGATACGCAGTATTTT. Its protein is CASSVGGRVGTDTQYF.

J is TRBJ2-3 and V is TRBV19, with 7 bases matching TRBD2. This CDR3 region has 13 residues. CDR1 is LNHDA, CDR2 SQIVND, per germline (reference sequence). V was pared by 5 bases and J by 6 bases, with 5 bases of the junction left unmatched. Written as DNA, the CDR3 is TGTGCCAGTAGTTCGCTGGGGGGGGATACGCAGTATTTT. Residues: CASSSLGGDTQYF.

The CDR3 DNA reads as TGTGCCAGCAGCCCTCGACCGGGAGTACTCAATGAGCAGTTCTTC. This codes for CASSPRPGVLNEQFF. The V gene is TRBV9, the J gene TRBJ2-1; tentatively, D is TRBD2 (6 bases). In germline, CDR1 is SGDLS, CDR2 YYNGEE. There are 15 residues in the CDR3. With 4 bases removed from V and 6 bases from J, the gap between germline ends came to 17 bases.

This clone has only one observation. V and J are TRBV9 and TRBJ2-1; 7 bases map to TRBD2. CDR1 is SGDLS, CDR2 YYNGEE, per germline. V dropped 4 bases and J dropped 2; count of bases not matched to a gene: 9. The CDR3 loop spans 16 amino acids. The CDR3 coding sequence is TGTGCCAGCAGCTTAGAAAGCGGGGTAACCTACAATGAGCAGTTCTTC. Translating it yields CASSLESGVTYNEQFF.

The rearrangement uses TRBV7-9 and TRBJ2-2; perhaps D is TRBD1 or TRBD2 (5 bases each). Germline values: CDR1 SEHNR, CDR2 FQNEAQ (reference sequence). Trimming stripped 11 bases from V and 13 bases from J, with 17 bases between. The CDR3 runs 11 residues. CDR3 sequence: CAQGAPGRLFF. CDR3 nucleotide sequence: TGTGCCCAGGGAGCCCCCGGTCGGCTGTTTTTT. The entire variable domain, with the rest obtained from reference TRBV7-9 and TRBJ2-2, is as follows: DTGVSQNPRHKITKRGQNVTFRCDPISEHNRLYWYRQTLGQGPEFLTYFQNEAQLEKSRLLSDRFSAERPKGSFSTLEIQRTEQGDSAMYLCAQGAPGRLFFGEGSRLTVL.

The gene calls are TRBV7-8 and TRBJ2-3, with 7 bases identical to TRBD2. V was pared by 1 base and J by 4 bases, with 8 bases of the junction left unmatched. This CDR3 has 16 residues. From germline, CDR1 is SGHVS and CDR2 FQNEAQ. CDR3: CASSLGAGRGPDTQYF. Written as DNA, the CDR3 is TGTGCCAGCAGCTTAGGGGCAGGGAGGGGTCCAGATACGCAGTATTTT.

This clone appeared a single time. The V and J genes are TRBV2 and TRBJ1-1; D is unresolved. The CDR3 contains 13 residues. Germline V gives CDR1 SNHLY, CDR2 FYNNEI. Trimming cost V 1 base and J 3 bases, with 6 bases left between them. CDR3 sequence reads: CASSEGADTEAFF. The CDR3 DNA reads as TGTGCCAGCAGTGAAGGGGCCGACACTGAAGCTTTCTTT.

J is TRBJ2-7 and V is TRBV7-2; TRBD2 agrees at 9 bases. Losses at the gene ends were 2 bases for V and 6 bases for J; bases not matched to a gene: 8. The CDR3 runs 15 residues. Germline V lookup: CDR1 SGHTA, CDR2 FQGNSA. The CDR3 sequence is CASSLIAGVSAEQYF. CDR3 sequence (DNA): TGTGCCAGCAGCTTAATAGCGGGGGTTTCTGCCGAGCAGTACTTC.